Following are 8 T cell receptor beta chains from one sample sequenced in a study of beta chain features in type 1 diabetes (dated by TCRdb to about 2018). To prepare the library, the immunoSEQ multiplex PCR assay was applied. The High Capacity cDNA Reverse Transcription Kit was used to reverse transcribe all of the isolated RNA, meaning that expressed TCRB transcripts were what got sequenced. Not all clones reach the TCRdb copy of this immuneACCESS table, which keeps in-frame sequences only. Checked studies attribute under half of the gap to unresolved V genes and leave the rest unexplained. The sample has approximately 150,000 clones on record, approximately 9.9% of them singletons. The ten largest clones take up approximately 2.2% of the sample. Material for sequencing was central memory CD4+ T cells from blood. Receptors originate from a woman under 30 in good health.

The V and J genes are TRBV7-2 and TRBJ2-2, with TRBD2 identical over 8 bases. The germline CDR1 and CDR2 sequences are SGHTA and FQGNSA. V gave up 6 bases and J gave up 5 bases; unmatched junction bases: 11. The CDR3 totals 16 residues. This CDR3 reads CASRPPGGAGTGELFF. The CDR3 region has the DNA TGTGCCAGCAGACCCCCCGGGGGGGCGGGAACCGGGGAGCTGTTTTTT.

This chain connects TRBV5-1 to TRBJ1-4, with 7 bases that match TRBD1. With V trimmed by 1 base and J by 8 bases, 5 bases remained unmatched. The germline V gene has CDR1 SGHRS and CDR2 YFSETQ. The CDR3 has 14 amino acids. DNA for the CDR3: TGCGCCAGCAGCTTGTTTTCACAGGGGGAAAAACTGTTTTTT. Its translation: CASSLFSQGEKLFF.

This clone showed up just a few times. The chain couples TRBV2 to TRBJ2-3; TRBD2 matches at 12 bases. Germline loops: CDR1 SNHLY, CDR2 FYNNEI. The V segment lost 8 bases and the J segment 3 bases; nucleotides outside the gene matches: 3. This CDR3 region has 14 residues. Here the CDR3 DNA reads TGTGCCAGCTGCCTAGCGGGGGGGACAGATACGCAGTATTTT. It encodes CASCLAGGTDTQYF.

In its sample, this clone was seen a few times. CDR3 nucleotide sequence: TGCAGCGTTCTCGGCCAGGCCGGCTATGGCTACACCTTC. As protein: CSVLGQAGYGYTF. The chain couples TRBV29-1 to TRBJ1-2; D unresolved. Between the trimmed V and J ends, which lost 5 bases and 4 bases, there was a span of 14 bases. Germline V gene lookup returns CDR1 SQVTM and CDR2 ANQGSEA. This CDR3 is built from 13 residues.

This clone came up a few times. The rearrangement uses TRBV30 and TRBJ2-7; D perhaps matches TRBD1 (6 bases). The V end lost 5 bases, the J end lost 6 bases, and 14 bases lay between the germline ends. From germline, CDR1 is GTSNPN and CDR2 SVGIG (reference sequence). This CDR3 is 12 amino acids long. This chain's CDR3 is CAWSLQGSEQYF. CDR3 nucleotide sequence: TGTGCCTGGTCACTACAGGGTAGCGAGCAGTACTTC.

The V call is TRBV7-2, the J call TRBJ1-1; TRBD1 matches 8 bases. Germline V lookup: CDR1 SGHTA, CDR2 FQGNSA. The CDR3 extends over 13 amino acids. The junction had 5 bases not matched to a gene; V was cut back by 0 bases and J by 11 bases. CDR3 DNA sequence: TGTGCCAGCAGCTTAGCTGGACAGGGTTTGGCTTTCTTT. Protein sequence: CASSLAGQGLAFF.

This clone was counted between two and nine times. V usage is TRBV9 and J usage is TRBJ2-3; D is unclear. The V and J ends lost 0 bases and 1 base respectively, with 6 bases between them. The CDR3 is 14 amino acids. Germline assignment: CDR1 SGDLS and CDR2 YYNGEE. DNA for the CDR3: TGTGCCAGCAGCGTAGCTCAGGGCACAGATACGCAGTATTTT. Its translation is CASSVAQGTDTQYF.

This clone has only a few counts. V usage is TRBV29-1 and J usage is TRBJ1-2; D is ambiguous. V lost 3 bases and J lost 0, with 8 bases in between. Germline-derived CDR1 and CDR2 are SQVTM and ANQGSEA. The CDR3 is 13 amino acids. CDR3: CSVDRYSNYGYTF. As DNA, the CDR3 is TGCAGCGTTGACAGGTACTCTAACTATGGCTACACCTTC. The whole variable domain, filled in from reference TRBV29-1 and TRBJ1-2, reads SAVISQKPSRDICQRGTSLTIQCQVDSQVTMMFWYRQQPGQSLTLIATANQGSEATYESGFVIDKFPISRPNLTFSTLTVSNMSPEDSSIYLCSVDRYSNYGYTFGSGTRLTVV.